One sample yielded the 21 T cell receptor beta chains listed below, sequenced in a study of T cells in Graves' hyperthyroidism and ophthalmopathy. There were TCR beta CDR3 regions amplified from RNA transcripts. The HTBI primer set served for first-round RT-PCR of the TCR CDR3. From the multiplex PCR reads, TCRdb called clonotypes with MiXCR, one entry per CDR3 protein. Counted here are over 500,000 distinct CDR3 sequences, roughly a sixth occurring once; the ten biggest clones make up approximately 30%. The sample was blood. Every receptor here comes from a woman in her 30s with Graves' ophthalmopathy.

This clonotype was seen at least ten times. The V call is TRBV20-1, the J call TRBJ2-1, with D possibly matching TRBD2 (5 bases). CDR1 and CDR2 (germline): DFQATT, SNEGSKA (reference sequence). V gave up 6 bases and J gave up 11 bases, with 23 bases separating them. The CDR3 loop spans 14 amino acids. The CDR3 spells CSAPRLASLGKQFF. CDR3 DNA: TGCAGTGCCCCCCGGCTAGCCTCCCTCGGCAAGCAGTTCTTC.

This rearrangement joins TRBV28 to TRBJ2-4, with D maybe TRBD2 (6 bases). Germline V gives CDR1 MDHEN, CDR2 SYDVKM. Deletions cut 5 bases from V and 7 bases from J, with 21 bases between. The CDR3 is made up of 16 amino acids. CDR3 DNA: TGTGCCAGCAGTGTCCCTTCGGGACTGGGACGCAACATTCAGTACTTC. The encoded protein is CASSVPSGLGRNIQYF.

CDR3 loop: CASSWGGGSGNTIYF. Written as DNA, the CDR3 is TGTGCCAGCAGCTGGGGCGGGGGGTCCGGAAACACCATATATTTT. This rearrangement joins TRBV28 to TRBJ1-3; perhaps TRBD1 as D (5 bases). The V gene's germline CDR1 is MDHEN and CDR2 SYDVKM. This CDR3 region has 15 residues. Deletions cut 6 bases from V and 4 bases from J, with 16 bases between.

The sample holds a few counts of this clonotype. The genes are TRBV7-9 and TRBJ2-5; TRBD2 might be the D (6 bases). Per germline, CDR1 SEHNR and CDR2 FQNEAQ (reference sequence). The V end lost 5 bases, the J end lost 6 bases, and 13 bases lay between the germline ends. This CDR3 is 13 amino acids long. Written as DNA, the CDR3 is TGTGCCAGCAGCCCAAGCGGGCTCAAGACCCAGTACTTC. Translation: CASSPSGLKTQYF.

J is TRBJ2-7 and V is TRBV29-1; no clear D gene. The CDR3 has 12 residues. Trimming stripped 0 bases from V and 3 bases from J, with 6 bases between. Germline loops: CDR1 SQVTM, CDR2 ANQGSEA. CDR3 nucleotides: TGCAGCGTTGAAGATCACTTCTACGAGCAGTACTTC. This gives the protein CSVEDHFYEQYF.

This clonotype occurred many times. The chain uses TRBV27 and TRBJ2-7; D possibly matches TRBD1 or TRBD2 (6 bases each). There are 14 residues in the CDR3. V dropped 4 bases and J dropped 5 bases, with 15 bases sitting between them. Germline V lookup: CDR1 MNHEY, CDR2 SMNVEV (reference sequence). Written as DNA, the CDR3 is TGTGCCAGCAGTTCTTCTCCGGGGGCCCACGAGCAGTACTTC. Protein product: CASSSSPGAHEQYF.

V usage is TRBV5-1 and J usage is TRBJ1-1; possible D gene TRBD1, 6 bases. This CDR3 spans 15 amino acids. Germline loops: CDR1 SGHRS, CDR2 YFSETQ. V lost 4 bases to trimming and J lost 6 bases, with 19 bases between them. CDR3 in amino acids: CASSRDETGSSEAFF. The CDR3 DNA sequence: TGCGCCAGCAGCCGCGACGAAACAGGGAGCTCTGAAGCTTTCTTT.

This clonotype showed up many times. The genes are TRBV30 and TRBJ1-2; no clear D. Germline V gives CDR1 GTSNPN, CDR2 SVGIG (reference sequence). Deletions cut 1 base from V and 8 bases from J, with 8 bases between. CDR3 length: 11 residues. This chain's CDR3 is CAWSEGRGYTF. The CDR3 nucleotides read TGTGCCTGGAGTGAGGGCAGAGGCTACACCTTC.

This clonotype has only a few counts. This chain links TRBV15 with TRBJ2-4, with TRBD1 as a possible D gene (6 bases). V dropped 5 bases and J dropped 9 bases, with 14 bases sitting between them. Germline-derived CDR1 and CDR2 are LNHNV and YYDKDF (reference sequence). The CDR3 runs 13 residues. The CDR3 DNA reads TGTGCCACCAGCTCAAACAGGGATGCCATTCAGTACTTC. It translates to CATSSNRDAIQYF.

The chain has TRBV27 and TRBJ2-1, with D possibly being TRBD1 or TRBD2 (5 bases each). Trimming left V 11 bases short and J 0 bases short, with 17 bases between. Germline CDR1 reads MNHEY; CDR2 reads SMNVEV (reference sequence). This CDR3 is 15 amino acids long. The DNA of the CDR3 is TGTGCCGCATCTCCCGGGACGCTCTCCTACAATGAGCAGTTCTTC. This sequence encodes CAASPGTLSYNEQFF.

The rearrangement links TRBV27 to TRBJ2-6; D gene uncertain. Trimming removed 6 bases at V and 1 base at J, with 13 bases between. Looked up from germline, CDR1 is MNHEY and CDR2 is SMNVEV (reference sequence). The CDR3 sequence is 16 residues long. The CDR3 sequence: CASSPGSDSGANVLTF. In nucleotides, the CDR3 is TGTGCCAGCAGCCCGGGTTCTGATTCTGGGGCCAACGTCCTGACTTTC.

The genes are TRBV6-2 or TRBV6-3 and TRBJ1-3; TRBD1 might be the D (5 bases). V was trimmed by 2 bases and J by 5 bases, leaving 7 bases between them. The CDR3 is 13 amino acids. Germline-derived CDR1 and CDR2 are MNHEY and SVGEGT. The CDR3 coding sequence is TGTGCCAGCAGTTACGACAGCAGAAACACCATATATTTT. Encoded protein: CASSYDSRNTIYF.

The CDR3, as DNA: TGTGCCAGCAGCGTCTTAAGACAGGGCACGGATCAGCCCCAGCATTTT. Translated, it gives CASSVLRQGTDQPQHF. The V call is TRBV7-3, the J call TRBJ1-5, with 7 bases matching TRBD1. This CDR3 has 16 residues. In germline, CDR1 is SGHTA, CDR2 FQGTGA. The V and J ends lost 5 bases and 5 bases, in that order; junction bases with no gene match: 12.

This CDR3 is CASSLSWAGTEKLFF. CDR3 DNA: TGTGCCAGCAGTTTATCGTGGGCAGGGACCGAAAAACTGTTTTTT. The chain carries TRBV27 and TRBJ1-4, with a tentative D call TRBD1 (5 bases). Deletions cut 0 bases from V and 8 bases from J, with 13 bases between. The CDR3 totals 15 residues. The germline gives CDR1 MNHEY, CDR2 SMNVEV (reference sequence).

This clonotype was seen many times. V usage is TRBV20-1 and J usage is TRBJ2-7, with 8 bases lining up with TRBD2. The CDR3 consists of 14 residues. V shed 0 bases and J 3 bases; nucleotides not matched to a gene: 4. Germline loops: CDR1 DFQATT, CDR2 SNEGSKA (reference sequence). CDR3 region: CSARDGTRVYEQYF. CDR3 nucleotide sequence: TGCAGTGCTAGAGATGGGACTAGGGTCTACGAGCAGTACTTC.

The chain links TRBV7-9 to TRBJ2-7, with 10 bases lining up with TRBD2. Per the germline V gene, CDR1 is SEHNR and CDR2 is FQNEAQ (reference sequence). J was trimmed by 0 bases and V by 4 bases; bases with no gene match: 3. The CDR3 has 15 residues. The CDR3, as DNA: TGTGCCAGCAGCTCACTAGCGGGACGCTCCTACGAGCAGTACTTC. Protein: CASSSLAGRSYEQYF.

The rearrangement links TRBV7-2 to TRBJ2-1; 8 bases are a match to TRBD2. The CDR3 covers 18 residues. Per the germline V gene, CDR1 is SGHTA and CDR2 is FQGNSA. The trim removed 3 bases at V and 5 bases at J, leaving 15 bases unmatched. The CDR3 reads CASSLLGLASGVDNEQFF. In DNA form, the CDR3 reads TGTGCCAGCAGCTTGTTAGGACTAGCTTCAGGGGTAGACAATGAGCAGTTCTTC.

V usage is TRBV10-3 and J usage is TRBJ2-1; TRBD1 agrees at 8 bases. CDR3 length: 14 amino acids. CDR1 and CDR2 (germline): ENHRY, SYGVKD. Losses at the gene ends were 6 bases for V and 7 bases for J; bases not matched to a gene: 8. DNA for the CDR3: TGTGCCATCAGAGCGGACAGGGCTGGGAATGAGCAGTTCTTC. Protein product: CAIRADRAGNEQFF.

The sample holds many counts of this clonotype. This chain connects TRBV28 to TRBJ2-1, with D perhaps given as TRBD1 or TRBD2 (6 bases each). Trimming took 7 bases from V and 1 from J, leaving 29 bases between them. Germline V gene data show CDR1 as MDHEN and CDR2 as SYDVKM. The CDR3 runs to 20 residues. The CDR3 DNA reads as TGTGCCAGCAACTCTCTAGGGGGGTACCCCCGAGCAGGGTCCTACAATGAGCAGTTCTTC. It specifies CASNSLGGYPRAGSYNEQFF. The variable domain in full, with the rest retrieved from reference TRBV28 and TRBJ2-1, is DVKVTQSSRYLVKRTGEKVFLECVQDMDHENMFWYRQDPGLGLRLIYFSYDVKMKEKGDIPEGYSVSREKKERFSLILESASTNQTSMYLCASNSLGGYPRAGSYNEQFFGPGTRLTVL.

This clonotype has at least ten counts. The rearrangement uses TRBV7-2 and TRBJ1-2; D ambiguous. Trimming removed 2 bases at V and 7 bases at J, with 11 bases between. Germline loops: CDR1 SGHTA, CDR2 FQGNSA. The CDR3 covers 13 residues. For the CDR3, the DNA is TGTGCCAGCAGCTTACGAGACTCTGGTGGCTACACCTTC. Its translation is CASSLRDSGGYTF.

This clonotype showed up just a few times. The V gene is TRBV9, the J gene TRBJ2-1; the D gene is possibly TRBD2 (5 bases). The CDR3 is 11 amino acids. V gave up 6 bases and J gave up 4 bases, with 5 bases separating them. Per germline, CDR1 SGDLS and CDR2 YYNGEE. CDR3: CASTGYNEQFF. In DNA form, the CDR3 reads TGTGCCAGCACGGGGTACAATGAGCAGTTCTTC.